This section outlines one T cell receptor beta chain sequence together with its context. Its recognized antigen is unknown. Base qualities are not at hand, and no much larger clone is one base apart. This sample stems from a study of blood T cell repertoires in COVID-19 (dated by TCRdb to about 2020). As for the study more broadly: Collaborator samples came from the United States, Italy and Spain and covered acute and convalescent phases of COVID-19. The material from the prospective study consisted of cDNA or gDNA derived from T cells, B-cell-depleted T cells, or PBMCs. Deeply sampled blood TCRbeta repertoires from subjects exposed to, actively infected with, or recovered from COVID-19 were included in the dataset. The repertoires were released in a freely available public database meant as a resource for research on the immune response to SARS-CoV-2. Samples came from the ongoing ImmuneRACE study (first 160 participants) plus 1,254 subjects from 6 global collaborators. Sample metadata almost always included a de-identified subject ID, COVID-19 status, age in years and sex. Where available, HLA class I and class II types were obtained from metadata supplied by the sample provider rather than from assay-based typing.

The collaborating institutions used their own protocols to collect whole blood in K2EDTA tubes. For TCRbeta analysis, collaborator samples were shipped as frozen whole blood, as isolated PBMCs, or as DNA extracted from either sample type. The paper as a whole reports these results and caveats: The quantity of clinical and demographic metadata differed by source and by participant and was supplied without curation.

TCRbeta CDR3 regions were amplified from genomic DNA by means of the immunoSEQ Assay, a bias-controlled multiplex PCR. From the authors' description of their analysis: Within the assay, amplification of reference gene primers was used to estimate how many nucleated cells each sample contained. To quantify the absolute abundance of each unique TCRbeta CDR3 rearrangement, sequence reads were collapsed and filtered. For each sample, productive Simpson clonality was calculated by taking the square root of Simpson's diversity index across productive rearrangements. In its TCRdb copy, this immuneACCESS table keeps in-frame sequences only and misses some clones. Where compared with another copy, unresolved V genes explain less than half of these, and the others have no known cause. V, J and clone size reflect that table, while D and trimming were determined from the DNA. Counted in this sample were about 270,000 clones; 81% of them appeared once. Around 3.2% of the sample lies in the top ten.

The germline V gene gives CDR1 as SGHVS and CDR2 as FQNEAQ. Trimming costs V 2 bases and J 5 bases, and their ends lie 16 bases apart. The CDR3 covers 15 residues, taking in both the cysteine and the phenylalanine. Solely the CDR3 DNA is kept, with 45 bases framed from the first base. This chain is built from TRBV7-8 and TRBJ2-7, and perhaps TRBD1 as D gene, on 6 matching bases. The receptor was derived from a woman aged 55-69 years with active or convalescent COVID-19. The material sequenced was peripheral blood. The CDR3 protein is CASSLTRGGWNEQYF. The nucleotide sequence reads as follows: TGTGCCAGCAGCTTAACAAGAGGGGGTTGGAACGAGCAGTACTTC.